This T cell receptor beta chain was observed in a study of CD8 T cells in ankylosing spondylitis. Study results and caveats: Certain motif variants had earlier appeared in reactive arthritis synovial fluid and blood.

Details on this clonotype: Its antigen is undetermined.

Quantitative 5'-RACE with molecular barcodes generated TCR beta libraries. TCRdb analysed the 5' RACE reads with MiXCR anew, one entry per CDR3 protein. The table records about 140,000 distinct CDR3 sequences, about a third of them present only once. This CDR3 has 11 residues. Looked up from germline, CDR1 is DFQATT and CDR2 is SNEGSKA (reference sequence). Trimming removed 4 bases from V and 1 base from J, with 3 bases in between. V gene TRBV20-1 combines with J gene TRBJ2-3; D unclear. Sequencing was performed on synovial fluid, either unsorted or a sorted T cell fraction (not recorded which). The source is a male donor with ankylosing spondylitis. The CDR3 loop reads CSAIRTDTQYF. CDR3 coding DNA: TGCAGTGCTATTCGCACAGATACGCAGTATTTT.